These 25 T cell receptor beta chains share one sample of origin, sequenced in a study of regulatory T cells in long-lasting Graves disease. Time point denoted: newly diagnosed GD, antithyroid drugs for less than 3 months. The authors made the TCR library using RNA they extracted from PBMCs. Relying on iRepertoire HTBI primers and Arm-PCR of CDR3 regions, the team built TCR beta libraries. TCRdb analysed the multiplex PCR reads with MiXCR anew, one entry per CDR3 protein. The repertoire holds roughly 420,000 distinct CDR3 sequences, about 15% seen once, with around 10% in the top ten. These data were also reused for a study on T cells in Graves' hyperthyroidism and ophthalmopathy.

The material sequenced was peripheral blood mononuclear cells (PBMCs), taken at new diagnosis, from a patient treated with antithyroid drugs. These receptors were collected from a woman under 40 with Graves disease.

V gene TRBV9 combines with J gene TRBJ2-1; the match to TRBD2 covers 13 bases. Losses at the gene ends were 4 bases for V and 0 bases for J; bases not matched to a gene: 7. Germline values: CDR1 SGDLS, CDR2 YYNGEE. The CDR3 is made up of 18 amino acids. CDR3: CASSPRTSGSFSYNEQFF. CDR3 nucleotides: TGTGCCAGCAGCCCACGGACTAGCGGGAGTTTCTCCTACAATGAGCAGTTCTTC. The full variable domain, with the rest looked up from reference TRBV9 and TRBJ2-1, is DSGVTQTPKHLITATGQRVTLRCSPRSGDLSVYWYQQSLDQGLQFLIQYYNGEERAKGNILERFSAQQFPDLHSELNLSSLELGDSALYFCASSPRTSGSFSYNEQFFGPGTRLTVL.

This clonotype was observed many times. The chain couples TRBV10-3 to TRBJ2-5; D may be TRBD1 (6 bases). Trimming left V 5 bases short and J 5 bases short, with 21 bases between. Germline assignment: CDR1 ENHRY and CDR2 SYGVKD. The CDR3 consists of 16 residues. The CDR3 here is CAISRTTGKRWETQYF. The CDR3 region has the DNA TGTGCCATCAGTAGGACCACAGGGAAGAGGTGGGAGACCCAGTACTTC.

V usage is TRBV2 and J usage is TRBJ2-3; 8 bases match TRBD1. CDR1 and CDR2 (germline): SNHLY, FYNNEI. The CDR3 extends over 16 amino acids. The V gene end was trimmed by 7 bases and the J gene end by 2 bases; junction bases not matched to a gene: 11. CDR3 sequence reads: CASISTGTGLTDTQYF. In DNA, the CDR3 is TGTGCCAGCATCTCAACCGGGACAGGTCTCACAGATACGCAGTATTTT.

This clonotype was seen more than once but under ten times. CDR3 amino acids: CATSGTYGTETSGANVLTF. In nucleotides, the CDR3 is TGTGCCACCAGTGGCACGTATGGGACAGAAACCTCTGGGGCCAACGTCCTGACTTTC. The genes are TRBV24-1 and TRBJ2-6; 7 bases line up with TRBD1. The CDR3 has 19 residues. Germline values: CDR1 KGHDR, CDR2 SFDVKD. The junction had 12 bases not matched to a gene; V was cut back by 5 bases and J by 0 bases.

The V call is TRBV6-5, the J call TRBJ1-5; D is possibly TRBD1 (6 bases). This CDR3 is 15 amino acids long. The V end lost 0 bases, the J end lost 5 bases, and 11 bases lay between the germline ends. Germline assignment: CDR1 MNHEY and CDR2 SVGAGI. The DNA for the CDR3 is TGTGCCAGCAGTTACTCCCGGGACAAATATCAGCCCCAGCATTTT. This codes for CASSYSRDKYQPQHF.

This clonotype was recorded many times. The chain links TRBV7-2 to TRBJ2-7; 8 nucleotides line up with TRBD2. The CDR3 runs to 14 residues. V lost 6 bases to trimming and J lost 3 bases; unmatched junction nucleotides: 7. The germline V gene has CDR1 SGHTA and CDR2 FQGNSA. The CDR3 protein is CASRPSGGSYEQYF. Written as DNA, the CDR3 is TGTGCCAGCAGACCGTCGGGGGGGAGCTACGAGCAGTACTTC. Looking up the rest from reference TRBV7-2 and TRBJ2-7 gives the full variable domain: GAGVSQSPSNKVTEKGKDVELRCDPISGHTALYWYRQSLGQGLEFLIYFQGNSAPDKSGLPSDRFSAERTGGSVSTLTIQRTQQEDSAVYLCASRPSGGSYEQYFGPGTRLTVT.

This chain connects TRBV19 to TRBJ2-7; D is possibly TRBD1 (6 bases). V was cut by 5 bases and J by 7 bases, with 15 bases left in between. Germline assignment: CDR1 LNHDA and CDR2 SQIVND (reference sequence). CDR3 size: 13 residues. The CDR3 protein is CASSGAQGFEQYF. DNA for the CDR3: TGTGCCAGTAGTGGGGCACAGGGATTTGAGCAGTACTTC.

CDR3 in amino acids: CASRGGTSGNYNEQFF. The CDR3 region has the DNA TGTGCCAGCAGGGGTGGGACTAGCGGGAACTACAATGAGCAGTTCTTC. The genes are TRBV27 and TRBJ2-1; TRBD2 matches 13 bases. After removal of 6 bases from V and 3 bases from J, the junction contained 5 bases not matched to a gene. Germline-derived CDR1 and CDR2 are MNHEY and SMNVEV (reference sequence). CDR3 length equals 16 residues.

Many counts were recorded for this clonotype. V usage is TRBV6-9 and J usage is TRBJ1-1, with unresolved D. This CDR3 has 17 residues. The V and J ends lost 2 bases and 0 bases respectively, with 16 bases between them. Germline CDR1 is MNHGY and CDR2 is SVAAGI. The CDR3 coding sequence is TGTGCCAGCAGTTATCCCCCCGGATCAGATTTGAACACTGAAGCTTTCTTT. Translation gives CASSYPPGSDLNTEAFF.

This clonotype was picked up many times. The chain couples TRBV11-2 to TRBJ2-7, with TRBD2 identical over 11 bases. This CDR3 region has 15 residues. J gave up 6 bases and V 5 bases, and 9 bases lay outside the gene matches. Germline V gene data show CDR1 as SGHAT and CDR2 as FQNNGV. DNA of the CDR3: TGTGCCAGCAGCCCTACTAGCGGGAGTTCATCCGAGCAGTACTTC. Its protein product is CASSPTSGSSSEQYF.

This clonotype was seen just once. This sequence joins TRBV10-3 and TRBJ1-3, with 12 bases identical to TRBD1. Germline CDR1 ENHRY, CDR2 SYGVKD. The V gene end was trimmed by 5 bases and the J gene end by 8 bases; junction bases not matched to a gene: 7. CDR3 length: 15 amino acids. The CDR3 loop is CAISYLGQGADTIYF. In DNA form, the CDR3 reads TGTGCCATCAGTTACCTGGGACAGGGGGCAGACACCATATATTTT.

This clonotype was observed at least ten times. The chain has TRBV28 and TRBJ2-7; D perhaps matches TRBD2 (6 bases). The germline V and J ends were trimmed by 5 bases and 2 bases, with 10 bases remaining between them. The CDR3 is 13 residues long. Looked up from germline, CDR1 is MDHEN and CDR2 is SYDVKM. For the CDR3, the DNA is TGTGCCAGCAGTCGGGGGATCACCTACGAGCAGTACTTC. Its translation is CASSRGITYEQYF.

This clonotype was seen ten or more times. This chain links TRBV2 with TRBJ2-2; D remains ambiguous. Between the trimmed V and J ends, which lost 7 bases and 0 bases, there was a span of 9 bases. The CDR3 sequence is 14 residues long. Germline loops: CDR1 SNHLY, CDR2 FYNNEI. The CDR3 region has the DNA TGTGCCAGCATAAGGGAAGCGAACACCGGGGAGCTGTTTTTT. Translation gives CASIREANTGELFF.

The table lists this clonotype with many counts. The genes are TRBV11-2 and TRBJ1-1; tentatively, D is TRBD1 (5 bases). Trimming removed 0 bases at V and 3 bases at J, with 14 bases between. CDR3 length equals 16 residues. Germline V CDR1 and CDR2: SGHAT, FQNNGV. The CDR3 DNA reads TGTGCCAGCAGCTTAGAGGGGGTTGGGGGATACACTGAAGCTTTCTTT. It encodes CASSLEGVGGYTEAFF.

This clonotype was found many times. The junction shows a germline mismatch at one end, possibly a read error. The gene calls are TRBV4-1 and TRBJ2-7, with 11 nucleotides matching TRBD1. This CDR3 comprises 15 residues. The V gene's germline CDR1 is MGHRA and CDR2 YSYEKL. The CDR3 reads CASSPRTGGPYEQYF. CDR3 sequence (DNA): TGTGCCAGCAGTCCCCGGACAGGGGGCCCCTACGAGCAGTACTTC.

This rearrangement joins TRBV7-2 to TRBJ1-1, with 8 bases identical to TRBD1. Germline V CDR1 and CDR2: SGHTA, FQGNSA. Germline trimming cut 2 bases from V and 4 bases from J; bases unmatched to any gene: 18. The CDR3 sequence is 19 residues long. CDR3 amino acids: CASSLKPGTGLRVRTEAFF. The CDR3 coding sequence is TGTGCCAGCAGCTTAAAACCGGGGACAGGACTCCGTGTTCGCACTGAAGCTTTCTTT.

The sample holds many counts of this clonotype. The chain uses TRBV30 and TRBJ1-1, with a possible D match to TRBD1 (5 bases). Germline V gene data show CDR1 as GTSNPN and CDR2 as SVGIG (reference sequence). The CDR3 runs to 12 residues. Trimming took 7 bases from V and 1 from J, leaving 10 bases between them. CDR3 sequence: CASITGNTEAFF. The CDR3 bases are TGTGCCTCTATTACAGGGAACACTGAAGCTTTCTTT.

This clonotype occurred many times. The CDR3 region is CASSPSRVNNEQFF. The CDR3 DNA sequence: TGTGCCAGCAGCCCTTCGAGGGTTAACAATGAGCAGTTCTTC. V and J are TRBV3-1 and TRBJ2-1; D perhaps matches TRBD2 (5 bases). CDR1 LGHDT and CDR2 YNNKEL come from the germline V gene (reference sequence). The V and J ends lost 4 bases and 5 bases respectively, with 12 bases between them. CDR3 size: 14 residues.

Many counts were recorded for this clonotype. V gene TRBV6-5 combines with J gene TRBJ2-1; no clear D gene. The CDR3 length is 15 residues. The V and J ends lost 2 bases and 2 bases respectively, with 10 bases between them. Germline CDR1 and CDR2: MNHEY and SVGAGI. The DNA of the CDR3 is TGTGCCAGCAGTTACCCCCTGAAAGCCTACAATGAGCAGTTCTTC. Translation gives CASSYPLKAYNEQFF.

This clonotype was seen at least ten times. The CDR3 here is CSAPGQVSLNNEQFF. CDR3 coding DNA: TGCAGTGCTCCCGGACAGGTTTCCCTGAACAATGAGCAGTTCTTC. The V gene is TRBV20-1, the J gene TRBJ2-1; 7 nucleotides match TRBD1. Trimming removed 5 bases from V and 5 bases from J; junction bases left unmatched: 12. The germline CDR1 and CDR2 sequences are DFQATT and SNEGSKA (reference sequence). This CDR3 spans 15 amino acids.

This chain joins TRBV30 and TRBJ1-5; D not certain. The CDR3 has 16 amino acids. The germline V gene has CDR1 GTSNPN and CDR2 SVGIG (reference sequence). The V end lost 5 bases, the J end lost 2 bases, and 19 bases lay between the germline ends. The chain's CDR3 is CAWGKLGMVGNQPQHF. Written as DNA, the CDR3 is TGTGCCTGGGGCAAGTTAGGGATGGTGGGCAATCAGCCCCAGCATTTT.

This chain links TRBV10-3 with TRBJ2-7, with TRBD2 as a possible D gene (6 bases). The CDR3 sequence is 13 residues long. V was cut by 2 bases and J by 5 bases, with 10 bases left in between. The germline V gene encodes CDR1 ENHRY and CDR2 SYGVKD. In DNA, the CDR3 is TGTGCCATCAGTGAGACTCGGGAGAACGAGCAGTACTTC. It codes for CAISETRENEQYF.

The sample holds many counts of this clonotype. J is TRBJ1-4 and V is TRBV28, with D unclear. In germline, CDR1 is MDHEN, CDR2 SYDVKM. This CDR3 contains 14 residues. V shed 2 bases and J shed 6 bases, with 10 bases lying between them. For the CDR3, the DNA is TGTGCCAGCAGTTTAAATACAAGGGATGAAAAACTGTTTTTT. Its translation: CASSLNTRDEKLFF.

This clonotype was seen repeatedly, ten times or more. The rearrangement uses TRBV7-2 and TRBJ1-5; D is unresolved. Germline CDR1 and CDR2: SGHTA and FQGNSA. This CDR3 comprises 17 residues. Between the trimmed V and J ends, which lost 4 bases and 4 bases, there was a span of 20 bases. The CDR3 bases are TGTGCCAGCAGCTCCCCGCAGTCCACAAGCCCTAATCAGCCCCAGCATTTT. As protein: CASSSPQSTSPNQPQHF.

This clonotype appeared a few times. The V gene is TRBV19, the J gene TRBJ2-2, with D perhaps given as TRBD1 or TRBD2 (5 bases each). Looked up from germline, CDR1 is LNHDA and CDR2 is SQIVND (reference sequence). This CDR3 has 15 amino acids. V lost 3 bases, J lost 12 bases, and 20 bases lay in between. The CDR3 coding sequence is TGTGCCAGTAGTATTAAATCGTCGGGGACGGTGAAGCTGTTTTTT. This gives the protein CASSIKSSGTVKLFF.